These T cell receptor beta chains were read from a single sample in a study of human T cells and chemical hapten exposure. TCRdb analysed the reads with MiXCR anew, one entry per CDR3 protein. This sample has about 120,000 distinct CDR3 sequences, with 8.5% to 9% found just once. The sample consisted of whole blood. The receptors come from a human donor in good health. Some clones in this sample may be carry-over from other donors' samples. The CDR3 runs from the conserved cysteine through the conserved F or W. A D gene is named only where the DNA matches it firmly. Clone size appears in some rows only: once, few, many, or a class for an expanded clone.

.,TRBJ1-1,TRBV20-1,many,CSANQGKNTEAFF,TGCAGTGCTAATCAGGGGAAGAACACTGAAGCTTTCTTT
.,TRBJ1-6,TRBV28,.,CASSLTFRDSPLHF,TGTGCCAGCAGTTTAACATTCCGGGATTCACCCCTCCACTTT
.,TRBJ1-3,TRBV6-5,.,CASSYSGHGAQNTIYF,TGTGCCAGCAGTTACTCCGGACATGGGGCTCAAAACACCATATATTTT
.,TRBJ1-2,TRBV7-9,many,CASSPGHEGYTF,TGTGCCAGCAGCCCCGGCCATGAGGGCTACACCTTC
TRBD2,TRBJ2-1,TRBV20-1,few,CSAPGISGGVYNEQFF,TGCAGTGCACCTGGGATTAGCGGGGGGGTCTACAATGAGCAGTTCTTC
.,TRBJ2-5,TRBV7-7,.,CASSLLASETQYF,TGTGCCAGCAGCTTACTAGCTTCGGAGACCCAGTACTTC
TRBD2,TRBJ2-7,TRBV4-1,.,CASSQLAGTSYEQYF,TGCGCCAGCAGCCAACTAGCGGGGACCTCCTACGAGCAGTACTTC
TRBD1,TRBJ2-7,TRBV5-1,few,CASSLTGGYYEQYF,TGCGCCAGCAGCTTGACAGGGGGCTACTACGAGCAGTACTTC
.,TRBJ2-5,TRBV7-8,many,CASEKQGETQYF,TGTGCCAGCGAGAAGCAGGGGGAGACCCAGTACTTC
TRBD2,TRBJ2-3,TRBV2,few,CASNPYSGSPDTQYF,TGTGCCAGCAACCCCTATAGCGGGAGTCCAGATACGCAGTATTTT
TRBD1,TRBJ1-3,TRBV18,few,CASSPLRDRLRNTIYF,TGTGCCAGCTCACCGCTCCGGGACAGGCTTAGAAACACCATATATTTT
TRBD1,TRBJ1-2,TRBV6-5,many,CASSFYGQGAYYGYTF,TGTGCCAGCAGTTTCTACGGACAGGGGGCTTACTATGGCTACACCTTC
TRBD2,TRBJ2-5,TRBV7-9,.,CASSFAGGETQYF,TGTGCCAGCAGCTTCGCGGGGGGAGAGACCCAGTACTTC
TRBD1,TRBJ2-2,TRBV3-1,.,CASSQSGGANTGELFF,TGTGCCAGCAGCCAGTCAGGGGGTGCCAACACCGGGGAGCTGTTTTTT
TRBD2,TRBJ2-1,TRBV20-1,.,CSARGVDWAGGYNEQFF,TGCAGTGCTAGAGGCGTGGACTGGGCGGGAGGCTACAATGAGCAGTTCTTC
.,TRBJ2-1,TRBV7-2,few,CASSLVWGSHNEQFF,TGTGCCAGCAGCTTAGTCTGGGGGTCCCACAATGAGCAGTTCTTC
TRBD2,TRBJ2-7,TRBV7-2,.,CASSPTSGGSYEQYF,TGTGCCAGCAGCCCAACTAGCGGGGGTTCCTACGAGCAGTACTTC
.,TRBJ2-6,TRBV20-1,few,CSALMEGVAGANVLTF,TGCAGTGCCCTCATGGAAGGGGTAGCTGGGGCCAACGTCCTGACTTTC
.,TRBJ1-2,TRBV5-4,many,CASSPGGSYGYTF,TGTGCCAGCAGCCCTGGTGGGAGCTATGGCTACACCTTC
TRBD2,TRBJ2-1,TRBV6-1,many,CASSLAGNEQFF,TGTGCCAGCAGCTTAGCGGGTAATGAGCAGTTCTTC
TRBD2,TRBJ2-5,TRBV25-1,.,CASSITSGAGETQYF,TGTGCCAGCAGTATTACTAGCGGGGCTGGAGAGACCCAGTACTTC
TRBD2,TRBJ2-3,TRBV2,many,CASRHSGGAYGTDTQYF,TGTGCCAGCAGGCATAGCGGGGGGGCCTATGGCACAGATACGCAGTATTTT
.,TRBJ1-6,TRBV5-1,few,CASSFGQNQGNSPLHF,TGCGCCAGCAGCTTCGGGCAAAACCAGGGTAATTCACCCCTCCACTTT
.,TRBJ1-3,TRBV7-6,few,CASSLAGSDTIYF,TGTGCCAGCAGCTTAGCAGGGTCAGACACCATATATTTT
.,TRBJ2-7,TRBV5-1,few,CASSWRGAYEQYF,TGCGCCAGCAGCTGGAGAGGGGCCTACGAGCAGTACTTC
TRBD1,TRBJ1-3,TRBV12-3/TRBV12-4,few,CASSLLAQGVVERNTIYF,TGTGCCAGCAGTTTACTGGCACAGGGGGTAGTAGAACGAAACACCATATATTTT
.,TRBJ2-7,TRBV12-3/TRBV12-4,few,CASSFITGGDEQYF,TGTGCCAGCAGTTTTATTACAGGGGGGGACGAGCAGTACTTC
TRBD2,TRBJ2-1,TRBV27,many,CASSSGLAGVDEQFF,TGTGCCAGCAGTTCGGGACTAGCGGGGGTCGATGAGCAGTTCTTC
.,TRBJ2-3,TRBV10-1,.,CASSETATDTQYF,TGCGCCAGCAGTGAGACGGCGACAGATACGCAGTATTTT
.,TRBJ1-1,TRBV13,few,CASSLGPGEAFF,TGTGCCAGCAGCTTAGGCCCAGGTGAAGCTTTCTTT
TRBD2,TRBJ2-7,TRBV27,few,CASSPPGLAAYEQYF,TGTGCCAGCAGTCCACCGGGACTAGCGGCCTACGAGCAGTACTTC
.,TRBJ1-2,TRBV29-1,many,CSVEDLDAGQDYYGYTF,TGCAGCGTTGAAGATCTGGACGCCGGTCAAGACTACTATGGCTACACCTTC
.,TRBJ2-7,TRBV30,few,CAWTPGHSYEQYF,TGTGCCTGGACTCCGGGACACTCCTACGAGCAGTACTTC
.,TRBJ1-3,TRBV2,few,CASSEEGNTIYF,TGTGCCAGCAGTGAAGAAGGAAACACCATATATTTT
.,TRBJ2-6,TRBV5-1,.,CASSLDISGANVLTF,TGCGCCAGCAGCTTGGATATCTCTGGGGCCAACGTCCTGACTTTC
.,TRBJ2-1,TRBV12-3/TRBV12-4,few,CASSLPSRPPFSSYNEQFF,TGTGCCAGCAGTTTGCCTAGCCGACCTCCGTTTAGCTCCTACAATGAGCAGTTCTTC
.,TRBJ1-1,TRBV20-1,once,CSASGRGTEAFF,TGCAGTGCTAGTGGGAGAGGCACTGAAGCTTTCTTT
TRBD2,TRBJ2-1,TRBV7-3,many,CASSTSGGSYNEQFF,TGTGCCAGCAGTACTAGCGGGGGGTCCTACAATGAGCAGTTCTTC
.,TRBJ1-5,TRBV7-9,many,CASSPLGVKGVSNQPQHF,TGTGCCAGCAGCCCACTGGGGGTGAAGGGGGTTAGCAATCAGCCCCAGCATTTT
.,TRBJ2-3,TRBV29-1,few,CSVQRETDTQYF,TGCAGCGTTCAAAGGGAAACAGATACGCAGTATTTT
TRBD1,TRBJ2-5,TRBV6-5,few,CASSYGQGPYQETQYF,TGTGCCAGCAGTTACGGACAGGGCCCGTACCAAGAGACCCAGTACTTC
.,TRBJ2-5,TRBV19,.,CASSMTPGEETQYF,TGTGCCAGTAGTATGACGCCAGGGGAAGAGACCCAGTACTTC
TRBD1,TRBJ2-1,TRBV7-9,few,CASRAQGTYNEQFF,TGTGCCAGCAGGGCACAGGGGACCTACAATGAGCAGTTCTTC
TRBD2,TRBJ2-1,TRBV10-3,.,CAISMGGEGTYNEQFF,TGTGCCATCAGTATGGGGGGGGAGGGGACCTACAATGAGCAGTTCTTC
.,TRBJ1-4,TRBV11-2,many,CASSLGQATNEKLFF,TGTGCCAGCAGCTTAGGACAAGCAACTAATGAAAAACTGTTTTTT
TRBD1,TRBJ2-1,TRBV29-1,many,CSVEPGGYNEQFF,TGCAGCGTTGAGCCAGGGGGCTACAATGAGCAGTTCTTC
.,TRBJ1-5,TRBV7-9,many,CASSLPGPNQPQHF,TGTGCCAGCAGCTTACCCGGGCCAAATCAGCCCCAGCATTTT
TRBD1,TRBJ1-4,TRBV10-3,many,CAISDRGRTNEKLFF,TGTGCCATCAGCGACAGGGGGCGCACCAATGAAAAACTGTTTTTT
.,TRBJ2-5,TRBV7-9,few,CASSPQAKQETQYF,TGTGCCAGCAGCCCCCAGGCAAAGCAAGAGACCCAGTACTTC
.,TRBJ2-1,TRBV7-2,.,CASSLDGYEQFF,TGTGCCAGCAGCTTAGATGGGTATGAGCAGTTCTTC
.,TRBJ2-1,TRBV27,.,CASSLKRRNEQFF,TGTGCCAGCAGTTTAAAGCGCCGCAATGAGCAGTTCTTC
TRBD1,TRBJ2-7,TRBV28,few,CASSPGGRSYEQYF,TGTGCCAGCAGCCCAGGGGGTAGATCCTACGAGCAGTACTTC
TRBD1,TRBJ1-1,TRBV9,many,CASSVDWTGMNTEAFF,TGTGCCAGCAGCGTAGACTGGACAGGGATGAACACTGAAGCTTTCTTT
TRBD1,TRBJ2-4,TRBV4-1,.,CASSQDPGTDKTRYF,TGCGCCAGCAGCCAAGATCCCGGGACAGACAAAACCAGGTACTTC
.,TRBJ1-4,TRBV5-1,many,CASSLSSTNEKLFF,TGCGCCAGCAGCTTGAGTTCAACTAATGAAAAACTGTTTTTT
.,TRBJ2-7,TRBV29-1,.,CSVREGINSYEQYF,TGCAGCGTTCGAGAAGGGATTAACTCCTACGAGCAGTACTTC
.,TRBJ2-4,TRBV21-1,few,CASRLDRDVKNIQYF,TGTGCCAGCAGGCTGGACAGGGACGTCAAAAACATTCAGTACTTC
.,TRBJ2-5,TRBV6-6,many,CASSIGGTKKETQYF,TGTGCCAGCAGTATAGGGGGGACCAAGAAAGAGACCCAGTACTTC
.,TRBJ1-5,TRBV12-3/TRBV12-4,few,CASTKGFYSNQPQHF,TGTGCCAGCACAAAGGGATTTTATAGCAATCAGCCCCAGCATTTT